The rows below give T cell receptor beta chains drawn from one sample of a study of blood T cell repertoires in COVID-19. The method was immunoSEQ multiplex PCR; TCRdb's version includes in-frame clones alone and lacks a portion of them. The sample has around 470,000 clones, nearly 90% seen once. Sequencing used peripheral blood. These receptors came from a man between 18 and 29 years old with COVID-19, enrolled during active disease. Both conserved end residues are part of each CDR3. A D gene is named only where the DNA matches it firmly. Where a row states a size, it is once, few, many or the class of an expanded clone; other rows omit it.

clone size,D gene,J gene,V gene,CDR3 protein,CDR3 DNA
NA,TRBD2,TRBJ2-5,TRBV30,CAWNPGLAGETQYF,TGTGCCTGGAATCCCGGACTAGCGGGGGAGACCCAGTACTTC
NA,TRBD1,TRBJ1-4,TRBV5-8,CASSLVFGSTGGLEKLFF,TGTGCCAGCAGCTTGGTTTTCGGGTCGACAGGGGGCCTTGAAAAACTGTTTTTT
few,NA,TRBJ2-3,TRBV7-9,CASSLDVGINTQYF,TGTGCCAGCAGCTTAGATGTGGGCATTAATACGCAGTATTTT
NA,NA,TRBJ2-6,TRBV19,CASSPGRGAAGANVLTF,TGTGCCAGTAGTCCAGGGAGGGGGGCTGCTGGGGCCAACGTCCTGACTTTC
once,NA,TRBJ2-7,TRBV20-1,CSASRDNSYEQYF,TGCAGTGCTAGTAGAGACAACTCCTACGAGCAGTACTTC
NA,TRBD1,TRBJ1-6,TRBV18,CASSTGTGISLHF,TGTGCCAGCTCAACCGGGACAGGGATATCCCTCCACTTT
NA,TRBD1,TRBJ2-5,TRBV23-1,CASSHLGPTGEMGETQYF,TGCGCCAGCAGTCACCTGGGCCCTACAGGGGAAATGGGGGAGACCCAGTACTTC
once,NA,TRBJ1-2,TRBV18,CASSPPVRTGGNYGYTF,TGTGCCAGCTCACCACCGGTGAGAACAGGCGGAAACTATGGCTACACCTTC
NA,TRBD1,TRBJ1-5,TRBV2,CASSWTGGAQPQHF,TGTGCCAGCAGTTGGACAGGGGGTGCTCAGCCCCAGCATTTT
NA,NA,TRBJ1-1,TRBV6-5,CASRPGLPPNTEAFF,TGTGCCAGCAGACCCGGACTTCCCCCTAACACTGAAGCTTTCTTT